This T cell receptor beta chain comes out of a study of cytomegalovirus exposure and HLA in healthy donors. Regarding the study as a whole: Some V segments, TRBV6-2 and TRBV6-3 among them, were indistinguishable and were therefore excluded. In a later analysis, TCR beta V- and J-gene trimming was associated with a missense DCLRE1C variant.

This PCR relied on a set of 60 Vbeta primers and 13 Jbeta primers. The assay was immunoSEQ multiplex PCR, and TCRdb's table has in-frame clones only and misses some. This table has some 140,000 clones, around 77% appearing once. Germline CDR1 SGHNT, CDR2 YYREEE (reference sequence). This CDR3 is built from 16 residues. Trimming took 3 bases from V and 8 from J; bases not matched to a gene: 9. Regarding this clone: What it binds is not known.

Sequenced material: PBMCs. This receptor was taken from a woman in her sixties in good health and CMV-seronegative. The rearrangement links TRBV5-4 to TRBJ2-1; TRBD2 matches 12 bases. In DNA, the CDR3 is TGTGCCAGCAGCTCCCCTAGCGGGAGGGCGGGAGATGAGCAGTTCTTC. Translated, it gives CASSSPSGRAGDEQFF.